The next 9 T cell receptor beta chains were all read from a single sample in a study of identical twins. TCRdb used MiXCR to reprocess the 5' RACE reads, holding one entry per CDR3 protein. The profile shows 640,000 or so distinct CDR3 sequences, approximately 6.1% of them singletons. Material for sequencing was naive T cells sorted from blood. The source of these receptors is a man younger than 35 in good health.

The chain carries TRBV28 and TRBJ2-3; the D gene is possibly TRBD1 (7 bases). V was clipped by 11 bases and J by 10 bases, with 25 bases between them. Germline CDR1 MDHEN, CDR2 SYDVKM. This CDR3 has 14 amino acids. The CDR3 spells CAGGRGTGVGPQYF. The CDR3 nucleotides are TGTGCCGGAGGCAGGGGGACGGGGGTTGGGCCGCAGTATTTT.

This clonotype was seen only a few times. The chain uses TRBV12-3 or TRBV12-4 and TRBJ2-3, with D possibly TRBD2 on 6 matching bases. The germline V and J ends were trimmed by 5 bases and 5 bases, with 14 bases remaining between them. CDR3 length: 14 amino acids. The CDR3 here is CASSHGLFGDTQYF. The DNA of the CDR3 is TGTGCCAGCAGTCACGGACTATTTGGAGATACGCAGTATTTT.

The gene calls are TRBV7-2 and TRBJ2-2, with D tentatively TRBD1 or TRBD2 (5 bases each). This CDR3 has 15 residues. Germline V gives CDR1 SGHTA, CDR2 FQGNSA. Between the trimmed V and J ends, which lost 5 bases and 2 bases, there was a span of 12 bases. The CDR3 DNA reads TGTGCCAGCAGCCCCCGGGACGTCAACACCGGGGAGCTGTTTTTT. It encodes CASSPRDVNTGELFF. Filled out from reference TRBV7-2 and TRBJ2-2, the complete variable domain reads GAGVSQSPSNKVTEKGKDVELRCDPISGHTALYWYRQSLGQGLEFLIYFQGNSAPDKSGLPSDRFSAERTGGSVSTLTIQRTQQEDSAVYLCASSPRDVNTGELFFGEGSRLTVL.

Note on this clonotype: Given the absence of the conserved phenylalanine or tryptophan at the CDR3 end, a read error is likely. V gene TRBV18 combines with J gene TRBJ1-6; no clear D gene. V shed 6 bases and J shed 7 bases, with 13 bases lying between them. This CDR3 spans 14 amino acids. Per the germline V gene, CDR1 is KGHSH and CDR2 is LQKENI. The CDR3 DNA follows: TGTGCCAGCTCGGTCGGAGTAGAAAATTCACCCCTCCACGTT. As protein: CASSVGVENSPLHV.

This clonotype has ten or more counts. The J gene is TRBJ2-3, the V gene TRBV5-1; 10 nucleotides line up with TRBD2. The germline V gene encodes CDR1 SGHRS and CDR2 YFSETQ. The CDR3 extends over 16 amino acids. The ends lost 3 bases at V and 0 bases at J; junction bases unmatched: 4. For the CDR3, the DNA is TGCGCCAGCAGCTCCCGGACTAGCGGTAGCACAGATACGCAGTATTTT. Its translation: CASSSRTSGSTDTQYF. The variable domain in full, completed from reference TRBV5-1 and TRBJ2-3, reads KAGVTQTPRYLIKTRGQQVTLSCSPISGHRSVSWYQQTPGQGLQFLFEYFSETQRNKGNFPGRFSGRQFSNSRSEMNVSTLELGDSALYLCASSSRTSGSTDTQYFGPGTRLTVL.

The chain couples TRBV7-2 to TRBJ2-7; 8 bases fit TRBD1. With V trimmed by 5 bases and J by 2 bases, 8 bases remained unmatched. The CDR3 totals 15 residues. The germline gives CDR1 SGHTA, CDR2 FQGNSA. CDR3 in DNA: TGTGCCAGCAGCACAGGGGGGACGGCACCCTACGAGCAGTACTTC. Its protein product is CASSTGGTAPYEQYF.

This clonotype was seen more than once but under ten times. V usage is TRBV11-2 and J usage is TRBJ2-2; either TRBD1 or TRBD2 may supply D (5 bases each). The ends were cut back, 4 bases at V and 3 bases at J, with 12 bases in the middle. From germline, CDR1 is SGHAT and CDR2 FQNNGV. This CDR3 has 15 residues. The CDR3 loop reads CASSSGRRDTGELFF. The DNA of the CDR3 is TGTGCCAGCAGCTCGGGGCGCCGTGACACCGGGGAGCTGTTTTTT.

A word on this clonotype: At one of its ends the junction is not consistent with the germline gene, which may arise from a read error. The V and J genes are TRBV24-1 and TRBJ2-3, with D possibly matching TRBD1 (6 bases). This CDR3 is 14 amino acids long. Germline lookup yields CDR1 KGHDR and CDR2 SFDVKD. CDR3 nucleotides: TGTGCCTCCAGTGATGGGGGCAGGGGAGATACGCAGTATTTT. Its protein is CASSDGGRGDTQYF.

This clonotype was found a few times. The rearrangement links TRBV11-3 to TRBJ2-5, with 9 bases aligning to TRBD1. Trimming took 6 bases from V and 1 from J; bases not matched to a gene: 6. Germline V gives CDR1 SGHNT, CDR2 YENEEA. This CDR3 spans 15 amino acids. The CDR3 spells CASRFRTGAQETQYF. CDR3 coding DNA: TGTGCCAGCAGGTTTCGGACAGGGGCCCAAGAGACCCAGTACTTC.